These 5 T cell receptor beta chains originate from one sample sequenced in a study of blood T cell repertoires in COVID-19. TCRdb keeps only in-frame clones here, not all; method: immunoSEQ multiplex PCR. The sample lists 200,000 to 250,000 clones; around 89% were seen once. Sequencing was done on a sample of peripheral blood. These receptors all come from a middle-aged woman with acute or convalescent COVID-19.

V is TRBV10-2 and J is TRBJ2-7; the D gene is possibly TRBD1 (6 bases). The CDR3 contains 12 residues. Trimming removed 6 bases from V and 5 bases from J, with 11 bases in between. Per the germline V gene, CDR1 is WSHSY and CDR2 is SAAADI. CDR3 sequence (DNA): TGCGCCAGCAGCGGCACAGGGAACGAGCAGTACGTC. Its protein product is CASSGTGNEQYV.

The rearrangement uses TRBV30 and TRBJ1-2, with no clear D. Per the germline V gene, CDR1 is GTSNPN and CDR2 is SVGIG (reference sequence). This CDR3 has 11 residues. V lost 1 base and J lost 7, with 7 bases in between. The CDR3 nucleotides read TGTGCCTGGAGTGGCTGGCTTGGCTACACCTTC. Protein sequence: CAWSGWLGYTF. Variable domain in full (rest from reference TRBV30 and TRBJ1-2): SQTIHQWPATLVQPVGSPLSLECTVEGTSNPNLYWYRQAAGRGLQLLFYSVGIGQISSEVPQNLSASRPQDRQFILSSKKLLLSDSGFYLCAWSGWLGYTFGSGTRLTVV.

The CDR3 sequence is CASSSQGNTIYF. CDR3 DNA sequence: TGTGCCAGCAGCTCTCAGGGAAACACCATATATTTT. The chain uses TRBV12-3 or TRBV12-4 and TRBJ1-3; D gene uncertain. V was cut by 6 bases and J by 4 bases, with 7 bases left in between. The CDR3 has 12 amino acids.

The chain joins TRBV29-1 to TRBJ1-4; tentative D call: TRBD1 (6 bases). Germline CDR1 is SQVTM and CDR2 is ANQGSEA. The CDR3 runs to 12 residues. Trimming cost V 7 bases and J 5 bases, with 11 bases left between them. The CDR3 sequence: CSGGRENEKLFF. For the CDR3, the DNA is TGCAGCGGGGGGCGGGAGAATGAAAAACTGTTTTTT.

The rearrangement uses TRBV9 and TRBJ2-3; 10 nucleotides align to TRBD1. The germline V gene encodes CDR1 SGDLS and CDR2 YYNGEE. The CDR3 consists of 14 residues. V trimming: 7 bases; J trimming: 4 bases; junction bases outside the gene matches: 6. The CDR3 protein is CASRQGAVSDTQYF. CDR3 sequence (DNA): TGTGCCAGCCGACAGGGGGCGGTATCAGATACGCAGTATTTT. The full variable domain, its missing parts supplied by reference TRBV9 and TRBJ2-3, is DSGVTQTPKHLITATGQRVTLRCSPRSGDLSVYWYQQSLDQGLQFLIQYYNGEERAKGNILERFSAQQFPDLHSELNLSSLELGDSALYFCASRQGAVSDTQYFGPGTRLTVL.